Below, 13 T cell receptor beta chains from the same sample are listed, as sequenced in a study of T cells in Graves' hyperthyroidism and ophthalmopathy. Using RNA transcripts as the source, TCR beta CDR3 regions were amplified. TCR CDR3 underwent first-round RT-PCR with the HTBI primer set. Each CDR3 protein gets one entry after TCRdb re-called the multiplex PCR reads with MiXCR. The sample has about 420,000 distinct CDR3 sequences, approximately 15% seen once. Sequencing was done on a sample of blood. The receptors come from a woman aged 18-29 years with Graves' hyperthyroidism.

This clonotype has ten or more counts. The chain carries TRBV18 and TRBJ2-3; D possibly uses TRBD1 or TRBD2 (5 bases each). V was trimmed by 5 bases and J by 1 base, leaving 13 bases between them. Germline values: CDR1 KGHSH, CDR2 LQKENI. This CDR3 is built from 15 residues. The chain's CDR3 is CASSKGQGGTDTQYF. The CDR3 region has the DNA TGTGCCAGCTCAAAAGGGCAGGGAGGCACAGATACGCAGTATTTT. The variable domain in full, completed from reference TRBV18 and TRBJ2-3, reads NAGVMQNPRHLVRRRGQEARLRCSPMKGHSHVYWYRQLPEEGLKFMVYLQKENIIDESGMPKERFSAEFPKEGPSILRIQQVVRGDSAAYFCASSKGQGGTDTQYFGPGTRLTVL.

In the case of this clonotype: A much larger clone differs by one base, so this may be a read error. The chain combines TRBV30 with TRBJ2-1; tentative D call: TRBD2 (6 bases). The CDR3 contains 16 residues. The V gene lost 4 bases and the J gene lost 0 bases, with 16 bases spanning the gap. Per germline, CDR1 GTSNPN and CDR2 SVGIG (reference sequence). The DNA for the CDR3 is TGTGCCTGGATTACCGGGACTCCAAGCTCCTACAATGAGCAGTTCTTC. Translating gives CAWITGTPSSYNEQFF.

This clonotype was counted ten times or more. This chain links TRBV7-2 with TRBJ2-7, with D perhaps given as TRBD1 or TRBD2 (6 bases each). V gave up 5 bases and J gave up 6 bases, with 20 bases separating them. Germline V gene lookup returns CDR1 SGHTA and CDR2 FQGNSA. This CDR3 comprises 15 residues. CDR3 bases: TGTGCCAGCAGCCTCTCGGGTAGCGGAGGGGGCGAGCAGTACTTC. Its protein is CASSLSGSGGGEQYF.

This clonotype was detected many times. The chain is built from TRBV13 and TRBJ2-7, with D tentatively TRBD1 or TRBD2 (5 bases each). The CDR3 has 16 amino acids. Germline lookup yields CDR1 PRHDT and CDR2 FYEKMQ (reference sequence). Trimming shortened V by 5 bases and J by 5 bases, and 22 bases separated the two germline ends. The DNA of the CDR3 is TGTGCCAGCAGCGTCCTTGGGGGAGCTCGGGGCCACGAGCAGTACTTC. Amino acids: CASSVLGGARGHEQYF.

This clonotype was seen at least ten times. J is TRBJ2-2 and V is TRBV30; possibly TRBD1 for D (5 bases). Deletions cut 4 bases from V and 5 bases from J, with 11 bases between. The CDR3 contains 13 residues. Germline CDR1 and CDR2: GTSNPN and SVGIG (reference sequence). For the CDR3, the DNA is TGTGCCTGGAATCTCCAGGGTACCGGGGAGCTGTTTTTT. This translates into CAWNLQGTGELFF.

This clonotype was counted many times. CDR3 in amino acids: CASSRRQGTGSNQPQHF. CDR3 nucleotide sequence: TGTGCCAGCAGTCGAAGACAAGGGACAGGGTCCAATCAGCCCCAGCATTTT. V is TRBV12-3 or TRBV12-4 and J is TRBJ1-5; 9 bases match TRBD1. V trimming: 5 bases; J trimming: 3 bases; junction bases outside the gene matches: 11. The CDR3 extends over 17 amino acids.

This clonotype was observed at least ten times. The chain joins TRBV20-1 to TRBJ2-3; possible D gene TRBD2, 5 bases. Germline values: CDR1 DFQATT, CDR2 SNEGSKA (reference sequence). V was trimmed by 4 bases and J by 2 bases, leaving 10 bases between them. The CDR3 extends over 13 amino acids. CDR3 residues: CSATSGTTDTQYF. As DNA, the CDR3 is TGCAGTGCTACCAGCGGAACCACAGATACGCAGTATTTT.

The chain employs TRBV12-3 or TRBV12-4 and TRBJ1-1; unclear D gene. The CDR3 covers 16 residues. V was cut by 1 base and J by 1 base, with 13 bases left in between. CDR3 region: CASSLGVVPANTEAFF. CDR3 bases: TGTGCCAGCAGTTTAGGGGTGGTTCCCGCGAACACTGAAGCTTTCTTT.

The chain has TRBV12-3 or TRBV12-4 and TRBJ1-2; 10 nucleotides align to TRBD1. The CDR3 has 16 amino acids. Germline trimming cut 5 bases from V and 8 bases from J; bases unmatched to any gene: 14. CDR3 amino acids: CASSPTPHDRGLGYTF. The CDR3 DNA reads TGTGCCAGCAGTCCTACACCTCACGACAGGGGGCTCGGCTACACCTTC.

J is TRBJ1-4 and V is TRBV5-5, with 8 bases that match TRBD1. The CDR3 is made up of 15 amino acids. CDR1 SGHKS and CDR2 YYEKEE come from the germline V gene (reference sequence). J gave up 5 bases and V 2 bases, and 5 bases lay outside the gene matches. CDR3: CASSFGQGGNEKLFF. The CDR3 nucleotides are TGTGCCAGCAGCTTCGGACAGGGAGGGAATGAAAAACTGTTTTTT. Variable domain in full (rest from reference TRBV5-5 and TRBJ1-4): DAGVTQSPTHLIKTRGQQVTLRCSPISGHKSVSWYQQVLGQGPQFIFQYYEKEERGRGNFPDRFSARQFPNYSSELNVNALLLGDSALYLCASSFGQGGNEKLFFGSGTQLSVL.

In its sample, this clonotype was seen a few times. This CDR3 reads CSVGGRFSYEQYF. The CDR3 bases are TGCAGCGTTGGGGGCCGTTTCTCCTACGAGCAGTACTTC. The V and J genes are TRBV29-1 and TRBJ2-7, with a possible D match to TRBD1 (5 bases). The V and J ends lost 4 bases and 0 bases respectively, with 10 bases between them. Germline-derived CDR1 and CDR2 are SQVTM and ANQGSEA. The CDR3 is 13 amino acids.

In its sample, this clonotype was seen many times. The CDR3 sequence is CASSLANYGQGKRTQYF. The CDR3 DNA reads TGTGCCAGCAGTTTAGCCAATTACGGGCAGGGGAAGAGAACCCAGTACTTC. This sequence joins TRBV12-3 or TRBV12-4 and TRBJ2-5; D possibly corresponds to TRBD1 (6 bases). This CDR3 is built from 17 residues. The V gene lost 0 bases and the J gene lost 8 bases, with 22 bases spanning the gap.

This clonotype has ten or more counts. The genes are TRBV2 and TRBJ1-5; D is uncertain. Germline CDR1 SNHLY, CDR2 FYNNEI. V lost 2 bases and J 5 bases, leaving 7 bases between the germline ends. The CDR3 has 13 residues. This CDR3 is CASSEYTHQPQHF. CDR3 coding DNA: TGTGCCAGCAGTGAATACACCCATCAGCCCCAGCATTTT.